This paragraph reports one T cell receptor beta chain. The germline V and J ends were trimmed by 1 base and 2 bases, with 9 bases remaining between them. The CDR3 extends over 14 amino acids. Per the germline V gene, CDR1 is LGHNA and CDR2 is YSLEER. The sample is drawn from a study of lymphopenia after photon versus proton radiotherapy. TCRdb keeps only in-frame clones here, not all; method: immunoSEQ multiplex PCR. Among about 29,000 clones listed, about 87% were seen once. V usage is TRBV4-3 and J usage is TRBJ2-7, with D possibly TRBD2 on 5 matching bases. This TCR derives from a woman aged 60 to 75 with cholangiocarcinoma. Some clones in this sample may be carry-over from other donors' samples. The input for sequencing was peripheral blood, taken from a patient treated with proton-based radiotherapy. In DNA, the CDR3 is TGCGCCAGCAGCCAAGGGACTGCCGCCTACGAGCAGTACTTC. Its protein product is CASSQGTAAYEQYF.